This T cell receptor (beta chain) was recovered during a study of CD8 T cells in ankylosing spondylitis. Study-wide results and limits: Reports of some motif variants in reactive arthritis synovial fluid and blood predate this one. Blood from ankylosing spondylitis patients appeared to carry a characteristic roughly 8-variant TCR beta motif. There was reportedly significant enrichment of clones that were disease-linked in matched ankylosing spondylitis synovial fluid.

The TCR beta libraries were generated through quantitative 5'-RACE incorporating molecular barcodes. TCRdb called the 5' RACE reads again in MiXCR, with one record for every CDR3 protein. Here the sample spans about 250,000 distinct CDR3 sequences, about a sixth being singletons. CDR3 size: 16 residues. CDR1 is SGHTA and CDR2 is FQGNSA in the germline V gene. The V end lost 1 base, the J end lost 4 bases, and 17 bases lay between the germline ends. This clonotype was counted a few times. Its antigen remains unidentified. Material for sequencing was blood, either unsorted or a sorted T cell fraction (not recorded which). The chain has TRBV7-2 and TRBJ2-7; D ambiguous. The receptor comes from a male donor with ankylosing spondylitis or in good health (not recorded which). CDR3 DNA: TGTGCCAGCAGCTTAGGGAATTCAGGTCCACTATACGAGCAGTACTTC. It codes for CASSLGNSGPLYEQYF.